This T cell receptor beta chain was captured by sequencing in a study of shared T cell receptors in the human thymus. Here immunoSEQ multiplex PCR was the method, and the copy in TCRdb shows in-frame clones only, minus some. The sample holds hundreds of thousands of clones, over 75% seen once. This clone was seen only once. These same data were also listed under a study on human thymus T cells. As that study records: Obtained as resections during corrective heart surgery, the thymus tissue was then studied. Related research examined unrelated individuals and reported that their thymic repertoires overlapped highly.

The sample consisted of thymocytes. This receptor was identified in a boy in the first two years of life with a congenital heart defect.

The CDR3 DNA sequence: TGTGCCATCAAAAGCGTGGACCAGGGTAGGGAGACCCAGTACTTC. Amino acids: CAIKSVDQGRETQYF. This chain connects TRBV10-3 to TRBJ2-5, with TRBD1 as a possible D gene (5 bases). The V gene lost 7 bases and the J gene lost 5 bases, with 20 bases spanning the gap. In germline, CDR1 is ENHRY, CDR2 SYGVKD. CDR3 length: 15 residues.